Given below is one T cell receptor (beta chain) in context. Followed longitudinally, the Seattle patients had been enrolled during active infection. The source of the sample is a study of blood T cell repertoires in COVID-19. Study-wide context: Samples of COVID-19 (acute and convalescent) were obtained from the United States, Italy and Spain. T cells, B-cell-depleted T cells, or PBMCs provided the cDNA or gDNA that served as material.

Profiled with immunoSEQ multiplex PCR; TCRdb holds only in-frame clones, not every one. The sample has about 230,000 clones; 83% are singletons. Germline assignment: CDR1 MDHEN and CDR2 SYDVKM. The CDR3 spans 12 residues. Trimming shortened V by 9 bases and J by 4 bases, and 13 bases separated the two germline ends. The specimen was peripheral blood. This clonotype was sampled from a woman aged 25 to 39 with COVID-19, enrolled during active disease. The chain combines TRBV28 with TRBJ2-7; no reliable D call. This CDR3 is CASSVVTYEQYF. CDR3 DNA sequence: TGTGCCAGTTCGGTCGTGACTTACGAGCAGTACTTC.